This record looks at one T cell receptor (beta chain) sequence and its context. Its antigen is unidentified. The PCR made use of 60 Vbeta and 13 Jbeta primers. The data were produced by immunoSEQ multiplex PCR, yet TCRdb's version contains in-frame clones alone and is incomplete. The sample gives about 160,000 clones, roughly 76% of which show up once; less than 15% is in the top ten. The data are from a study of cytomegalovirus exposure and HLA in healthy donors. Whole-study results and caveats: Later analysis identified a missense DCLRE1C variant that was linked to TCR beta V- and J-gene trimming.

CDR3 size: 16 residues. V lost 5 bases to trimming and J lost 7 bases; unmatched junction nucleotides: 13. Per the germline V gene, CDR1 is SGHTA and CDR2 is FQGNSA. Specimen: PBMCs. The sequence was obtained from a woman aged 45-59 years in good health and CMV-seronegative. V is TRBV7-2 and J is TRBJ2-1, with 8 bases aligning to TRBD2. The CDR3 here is CASSPAGTRLGNEQFF. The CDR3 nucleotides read TGTGCCAGCAGCCCCGCCGGGACTAGATTGGGGAATGAGCAGTTCTTC.